Below are 32 T cell receptor beta chains sequenced from a single sample in a study of blood T cells in healthy people across ages. Next came a second PCR, run for about 6 to 12 cycles, which used a sample-barcoded 5' primer along with a J-beta primer mix. Each CDR3 protein is one row after TCRdb ran MiXCR on the 5' RACE reads. The repertoire consists of about 930,000 distinct CDR3 sequences, with 25% to 30% occurring once and the leading ten covering roughly a tenth. This same sample was also taken into another study, of T cells of mothers and their children.

Input material: blood. These receptors were obtained from a woman aged 40 to 50 in good health.

This clonotype was seen just once. The V gene is TRBV5-1, the J gene TRBJ2-1; no clear D. Between the trimmed V and J ends, which lost 0 bases and 4 bases, there was a span of 11 bases. CDR3 length equals 15 residues. CDR1 is SGHRS and CDR2 is YFSETQ in the germline V gene. CDR3 in amino acids: CASSLVSGLYNEQFF. The CDR3 DNA sequence: TGCGCCAGCAGCTTGGTCTCGGGTTTATACAATGAGCAGTTCTTC.

The chain uses TRBV7-2 and TRBJ2-5, with TRBD2 matching 11 bases. CDR1 SGHTA and CDR2 FQGNSA come from the germline V gene. The J segment lost 11 bases and the V segment lost 5 bases, leaving 13 bases of the junction unmatched. The CDR3 is 15 amino acids. The chain's CDR3 is CASSVSGGAYNEQYF. The CDR3 coding sequence is TGTGCCAGCAGCGTTAGCGGGGGGGCGTACAATGAGCAGTACTTC.

This chain links TRBV5-5 with TRBJ1-2, with 9 nucleotides matching TRBD1. After removal of 4 bases from V and 2 bases from J, the junction contained 6 bases not matched to a gene. The CDR3 contains 15 residues. The germline CDR1 and CDR2 sequences are SGHKS and YYEKEE (reference sequence). This chain's CDR3 is CASSLTTGGNYGYTF. The CDR3 DNA reads TGTGCCAGCAGCCTTACGACAGGGGGGAACTATGGCTACACCTTC.

Points on this clonotype: This clone may be a read error of a much larger clone one base away. The chain carries TRBV12-3 or TRBV12-4 and TRBJ1-2; 10 nucleotides agree with TRBD1. The CDR3 totals 13 residues. V lost 6 bases and J lost 6; bases outside the gene matches: 4. The DNA of the CDR3 is TGTGCCAGCAGGCCAGGGACAGGGGATGGCTACACCTTC. Its translation: CASRPGTGDGYTF.

This clonotype was seen repeatedly, ten times or more. The chain carries TRBV15 and TRBJ2-1; 10 positions match TRBD1. The germline V gene has CDR1 LNHNV and CDR2 YYDKDF (reference sequence). V shed 2 bases and J 6 bases; nucleotides not matched to a gene: 7. The CDR3 runs to 16 residues. Here the CDR3 reads CATSRLATGGSNEQFF. The CDR3 region has the DNA TGTGCCACCAGCAGACTAGCGACAGGGGGCTCCAATGAGCAGTTCTTC.

The V gene is TRBV7-3, the J gene TRBJ1-1; 10 nucleotides agree with TRBD1. The CDR3 runs to 13 residues. V lost 4 bases, J lost 6 bases, and 2 bases stayed unmatched. The V gene's germline CDR1 is SGHTA and CDR2 FQGTGA. The CDR3 coding sequence is TGTGCCAGCAGCTCGGGGACAGGGGCTGAAGCTTTCTTT. Encoded protein: CASSSGTGAEAFF.

This clonotype was counted between two and nine times. The chain has TRBV29-1 and TRBJ1-1; TRBD1 aligns across 10 bases. From germline, CDR1 is SQVTM and CDR2 ANQGSEA. This CDR3 has 14 amino acids. After removal of 3 bases from V and 3 bases from J, the junction contained 4 bases not matched to a gene. For the CDR3, the DNA is TGCAGCGTTGAGGGGACAGGGGAAGACACTGAAGCTTTCTTT. This codes for CSVEGTGEDTEAFF.

The genes are TRBV4-1 and TRBJ1-2; D may be TRBD1 (5 bases). Germline values: CDR1 MGHRA, CDR2 YSYEKL. This CDR3 has 16 amino acids. Trimming left V 3 bases short and J 4 bases short, with 18 bases between. This CDR3 reads CASSQTGGGDSYGYTF. CDR3 nucleotide sequence: TGCGCCAGCAGCCAGACGGGTGGGGGGGACTCCTATGGCTACACCTTC.

This clonotype was found a few times. The chain carries TRBV29-1 and TRBJ1-2; weak D call: TRBD1 (6 bases). Between the trimmed V and J ends, which lost 6 bases and 3 bases, there was a span of 11 bases. This CDR3 contains 12 residues. CDR1 and CDR2 from the germline V gene are SQVTM and ANQGSEA. DNA for the CDR3: TGCAGCGTGGGGACAAGGGACTATGGCTACACCTTC. This sequence encodes CSVGTRDYGYTF.

J is TRBJ2-7 and V is TRBV24-1; D might be TRBD1 (6 bases). CDR1 KGHDR and CDR2 SFDVKD come from the germline V gene. The CDR3 has 19 residues. V was shortened by 1 base and J by 3 bases, with 24 bases between the two germline ends. This CDR3 is CATSDLAQGYHTRIYEQYF. CDR3 nucleotides: TGTGCCACCAGTGATTTAGCACAGGGCTACCATACCCGCATCTACGAGCAGTACTTC.

The table lists this clonotype with a few counts. The V and J genes are TRBV29-1 and TRBJ1-1; no reliable D call. The CDR3 totals 12 residues. V was trimmed by 4 bases and J by 1 base, leaving 7 bases between them. Germline V gene data show CDR1 as SQVTM and CDR2 as ANQGSEA. Here the CDR3 reads CSVGFRNTEAFF. CDR3 sequence (DNA): TGCAGCGTTGGCTTCCGGAACACTGAAGCTTTCTTT.

As regards this clonotype: At one end, the junction sequence differs from germline, possibly due to a read error. The rearrangement links TRBV15 to TRBJ2-4, with 9 nucleotides matching TRBD2. From germline, CDR1 is LNHNV and CDR2 YYDKDF (reference sequence). This CDR3 spans 16 amino acids. CDR3 region: CAASPSSGKSKNIQYF. The DNA for the CDR3 is TGTGCCGCCAGCCCTTCTAGCGGGAAGTCCAAAAACATTCAGTACTTC.

This clonotype has a count of ten or more. The chain uses TRBV5-1 and TRBJ2-1; TRBD2 matches 9 bases. The V gene's germline CDR1 is SGHRS and CDR2 YFSETQ. CDR3 length equals 16 residues. V lost 1 base, J lost 0 bases, and 2 bases stayed unmatched. For the CDR3, the DNA is TGCGCCAGCAGCTTGCCACTAGCGGGCTCCTACAATGAGCAGTTCTTC. Its protein is CASSLPLAGSYNEQFF.

This clonotype was seen more than once but under ten times. The chain couples TRBV5-1 to TRBJ2-1; 9 bases are shared with TRBD1. The germline CDR1 and CDR2 sequences are SGHRS and YFSETQ. V was pared by 6 bases and J by 5 bases, with 6 bases of the junction left unmatched. The CDR3 spans 14 residues. The CDR3 DNA sequence: TGCGCCAGCACCTACAGGGGGCGGAACAATGAGCAGTTCTTC. Its protein is CASTYRGRNNEQFF.

The chain is built from TRBV19 and TRBJ2-3; D gene uncertain. Germline CDR1 and CDR2: LNHDA and SQIVND (reference sequence). The CDR3 consists of 13 residues. V dropped 3 bases and J dropped 6 bases, with 10 bases sitting between them. The CDR3 sequence: CASSMRPGDTQYF. The CDR3 nucleotides are TGTGCCAGTAGTATGAGGCCTGGGGATACGCAGTATTTT.

This chain links TRBV28 with TRBJ1-1; D unclear. V was pared by 7 bases and J by 1 base, with 13 bases between. The CDR3 contains 14 residues. The germline V gene encodes CDR1 MDHEN and CDR2 SYDVKM. The CDR3 DNA follows: TGTGCCAGCACCAAGGAGGCAGGGAACACTGAAGCTTTCTTT. Protein: CASTKEAGNTEAFF.

This chain joins TRBV7-9 and TRBJ1-5; 7 nucleotides line up with TRBD1. Germline-derived CDR1 and CDR2 are SEHNR and FQNEAQ (reference sequence). CDR3 length: 14 residues. The V segment lost 4 bases and the J segment 4 bases; nucleotides outside the gene matches: 4. In nucleotides, the CDR3 is TGTGCCAGCAGCTCGCTCAGGGGGAATCAGCCCCAGCATTTT. This gives the protein CASSSLRGNQPQHF.

This clonotype has a handful of counts. This chain links TRBV5-1 with TRBJ2-3, with 8 bases fitting TRBD1. Germline lookup yields CDR1 SGHRS and CDR2 YFSETQ. Trimming at V came to 4 bases and at J to 1 base, leaving 8 bases not matched to a gene. This CDR3 has 16 residues. The DNA for the CDR3 is TGCGCCAGCAGCCACGGACAGGGCCTTGGCACAGATACGCAGTATTTT. Translating gives CASSHGQGLGTDTQYF.

In its sample, this clonotype was seen many times. The chain has TRBV20-1 and TRBJ2-7; a weak D match, TRBD1 (5 bases). Germline values: CDR1 DFQATT, CDR2 SNEGSKA (reference sequence). The CDR3 spans 12 residues. Trimming took 6 bases from V and 3 from J, leaving 12 bases between them. The CDR3 is CSAKGQVYEQYF. CDR3 DNA: TGCAGTGCCAAGGGGCAGGTCTACGAGCAGTACTTC.

This clonotype was seen ten or more times. For the CDR3, the DNA is TGCAGCGCCCAGGACAGGGCCCACCCGCAGTACTTC. Encoded protein: CSAQDRAHPQYF. V and J are TRBV29-1 and TRBJ2-5, with 8 bases fitting TRBD1. J gave up 11 bases and V 7 bases, and 12 bases lay outside the gene matches. The CDR3 length is 12 residues. CDR1 is SQVTM and CDR2 is ANQGSEA in the germline V gene.

This clonotype was detected only a few times. The chain carries TRBV12-3 or TRBV12-4 and TRBJ2-7; D remains unclear. V shed 3 bases and J shed 2 bases, with 11 bases lying between them. CDR3 length: 14 residues. The CDR3 protein is CASSFARRAYEQYF. The DNA of the CDR3 is TGTGCCAGCAGTTTTGCCCGAAGGGCCTACGAGCAGTACTTC.

The gene calls are TRBV20-1 and TRBJ1-2; D might be TRBD1 (5 bases). In germline, CDR1 is DFQATT, CDR2 SNEGSKA (reference sequence). Trimming removed 6 bases at V and 5 bases at J, with 13 bases between. The length of the CDR3 is 12 residues. CDR3 in amino acids: CSALGQVYGYTF. The CDR3 nucleotides are TGCAGTGCCCTCGGACAAGTTTATGGCTACACCTTC.

The chain couples TRBV4-1 to TRBJ1-4, with 8 bases lining up with TRBD1. The J segment lost 5 bases and the V segment lost 0 bases, leaving 11 bases of the junction unmatched. The CDR3 covers 18 residues. Germline lookup yields CDR1 MGHRA and CDR2 YSYEKL. CDR3 residues: CASSQDLRPGGRNEKLFF. The CDR3, as DNA: TGCGCCAGCAGCCAAGATCTGCGGCCAGGGGGCCGGAATGAAAAACTGTTTTTT.

This clonotype was counted only a few times. The rearrangement joins TRBV6-2 or TRBV6-3 to TRBJ1-2, with D perhaps TRBD1 (6 bases). Trimming left V 10 bases short and J 2 bases short, with 17 bases between. This CDR3 contains 14 residues. The V gene's germline CDR1 is MNHEY and CDR2 SVGEGT. CDR3 in DNA: TGTGCCACTCTTTCTCTAGGACAGAACTATGGCTACACCTTC. It yields the protein CATLSLGQNYGYTF.

The chain combines TRBV7-9 with TRBJ2-3, with D perhaps being TRBD1 or TRBD2 (5 bases each). Trimming shortened V by 5 bases and J by 4 bases, and 25 bases separated the two germline ends. CDR3 length: 18 residues. From germline, CDR1 is SEHNR and CDR2 FQNEAQ (reference sequence). The CDR3 coding sequence is TGTGCCAGCAGCCCACGGGTCCCGGGGCAGGTCCCTCCAGATACGCAGTATTTT. It translates to CASSPRVPGQVPPDTQYF.

The chain couples TRBV19 to TRBJ1-2; TRBD1 is a possible D gene (5 bases). The CDR3 has 15 amino acids. Per the germline V gene, CDR1 is LNHDA and CDR2 is SQIVND (reference sequence). Trimming took off 3 bases at V and 0 bases at J, with 11 bases between the two ends. In DNA, the CDR3 is TGTGCCAGTAGTATCCAGGGCCTCGCTAACTATGGCTACACCTTC. This codes for CASSIQGLANYGYTF.

This clonotype appeared a few times. The rearrangement uses TRBV30 and TRBJ1-2, with a tentative D call TRBD1 (5 bases). Germline V gives CDR1 GTSNPN, CDR2 SVGIG (reference sequence). The ends were cut back, 7 bases at V and 0 bases at J, with 12 bases in the middle. The CDR3 extends over 13 amino acids. CDR3 sequence: CASIEGANYGYTF. Here the CDR3 DNA reads TGTGCCTCCATAGAAGGGGCTAACTATGGCTACACCTTC.

This clonotype has a handful of counts. The chain combines TRBV5-4 with TRBJ2-1, with D tentatively TRBD1 (6 bases). This CDR3 region has 13 residues. Germline assignment: CDR1 SGHNT and CDR2 YYREEE (reference sequence). The germline V and J ends were trimmed by 4 bases and 10 bases, with 15 bases remaining between them. CDR3 residues: CASSLSQGKEQFF. The CDR3 region has the DNA TGTGCCAGCAGCCTATCACAGGGAAAAGAGCAGTTCTTC.

This chain joins TRBV6-1 and TRBJ1-2; D perhaps matches TRBD1 (5 bases). This CDR3 is 15 amino acids long. CDR1 is MNHNS, CDR2 SASEGT, per germline. The V end lost 6 bases, the J end lost 2 bases, and 16 bases lay between the germline ends. CDR3 in DNA: TGTGCCAGCAGGCCCGAACAGGCCCCGAACTATGGCTACACCTTC. Translation: CASRPEQAPNYGYTF.

The gene calls are TRBV7-2 and TRBJ2-3; 9 positions match TRBD2. Per germline, CDR1 SGHTA and CDR2 FQGNSA. V gave up 5 bases and J gave up 2 bases; unmatched junction bases: 14. The CDR3 consists of 18 residues. Here the CDR3 reads CASSTPQGRGGNTDTQYF. CDR3 nucleotides: TGTGCCAGCAGCACCCCCCAGGGGCGGGGGGGAAACACAGATACGCAGTATTTT.

This clonotype has ten or more counts. The genes are TRBV5-1 and TRBJ1-1; D perhaps matches TRBD1 (6 bases). Germline V gene data show CDR1 as SGHRS and CDR2 as YFSETQ. With 3 bases removed from V and 5 bases from J, the gap between germline ends came to 8 bases. The CDR3 has 12 amino acids. CDR3 nucleotides: TGCGCCAGCAGCTCCCAGGGGACTGAAGCTTTCTTT. Encoded protein: CASSSQGTEAFF.

The chain carries TRBV20-1 and TRBJ2-5; TRBD1 matches 7 bases. Germline CDR1 reads DFQATT; CDR2 reads SNEGSKA (reference sequence). CDR3 length equals 14 residues. With V trimmed by 6 bases and J by 13 bases, 20 bases remained unmatched. CDR3: CSAALGGAGLERYF. CDR3 nucleotide sequence: TGCAGTGCAGCCTTAGGGGGCGCGGGTCTCGAGCGGTACTTC.